The rows below give T cell receptor beta chains drawn from one sample of a study of shared clonotypes between healthy human individuals. The assay was immunoSEQ multiplex PCR, and TCRdb's table has in-frame clones only and misses some. The sample contains around 700,000 clones, roughly 70% of which appear only once. Sequenced sample: memory CD4+ T cells sorted from blood. These receptors all stem from a woman between 25 and 40 years old in good health. Each CDR3 is given with its conserved first and last residue. D genes are given only for firm matches. Some rows have no size entry. The others give once, few or many, or a class for an expanded clone.

V gene	clone size	J gene	D gene	CDR3 DNA	CDR3 protein
TRBV5-1	once	TRBJ2-2	-	TGCGCCAGCAGCTTCGGCAGGGTTGACACCGGGGAGCTGTTTTTT	CASSFGRVDTGELFF
TRBV10-2	-	TRBJ1-1	-	TGCGCCAGCAGTGCAATACAGAACACTGAAGCTTTCTTT	CASSAIQNTEAFF
TRBV18	-	TRBJ2-5	TRBD2	TGTGCCAGCTCCCTCAGACTAGCGGGAGGAGAGACCCAGTACTTC	CASSLRLAGGETQYF
TRBV30	-	TRBJ1-5	-	TGTGCCTGGAGAGATAGGTTAGGCCCCCAGCATTTT	CAWRDRLGPQHF
TRBV28	-	TRBJ1-5	-	TGTGCCAGCAGTTTTATAGGGAGTAGCAATCAGCCCCAGCATTTT	CASSFIGSSNQPQHF
TRBV6-5	-	TRBJ2-1	TRBD2	TGTGCCAGCAGTTACCGCGGGAGGGAGAATGAGCAGTTCTTC	CASSYRGRENEQFF
TRBV29-1	once	TRBJ1-3	-	TGCAGCGTTCAAGGCTCTGGAAACACCATATATTTT	CSVQGSGNTIYF
TRBV6-1	once	TRBJ2-7	TRBD2	TGTGCCGGGGGACTAGCTCTTCAGTACGAGCAGTACTTC	CAGGLALQYEQYF
TRBV7-9	-	TRBJ1-4	-	TGTGCCAGCAGCTTAAGGGGGGGAGGTGAAAAACTGTTTTTT	CASSLRGGGEKLFF
TRBV5-1	-	TRBJ1-2	-	TGCGCCAGCAGCTTGGAAAACCCAGAAGGTGGTGGCTACACCTTC	CASSLENPEGGGYTF
TRBV5-8	-	TRBJ1-4	-	TGTGCCAGCAGCCGGCAGGGGCTCACAACTAATGAAAAACTGTTTTTT	CASSRQGLTTNEKLFF
TRBV15	-	TRBJ2-2	-	TGTGCCACCAGCGAGGGCTTGAACACCGGGGAGCTGTTTTTT	CATSEGLNTGELFF
TRBV27	-	TRBJ2-3	TRBD2	TGTGCCAGCAGTCCTCAGACTAGCGGGGTCGGGGATACGCAGTATTTT	CASSPQTSGVGDTQYF
TRBV18	-	TRBJ1-2	-	TGTGCCAGCTCACGCGCACCCCCCTCTGAACAGGGTATAATGAGGGGCTACACCTTC	CASSRAPPSEQGIMRGYTF
TRBV7-9	-	TRBJ2-2	TRBD1	TGTGCCAGCAACCCGGGACAGGGGAATCCCGGGGAGCTGTTTTTT	CASNPGQGNPGELFF
TRBV29-1	-	TRBJ2-3	-	TGCAGCGTTGCGGATGGGGGCACAGATACGCAGTATTTT	CSVADGGTDTQYF
TRBV28	-	TRBJ2-5	TRBD2	TGTGCCAGCAGTTTGGCGGGAGGAGAGACCCAGTACTTC	CASSLAGGETQYF
TRBV7-9	-	TRBJ2-2	-	TGTGCCAGCAGCTTAGGGGCCCTGGCCAACACCGGGGAGCTGTTTTTT	CASSLGALANTGELFF
TRBV2	-	TRBJ1-4	-	TGTGCCAGCAGATATAATGAAAAACTGTTTTTT	CASRYNEKLFF
TRBV4-1	-	TRBJ2-5	TRBD1	TGCGCCAGCAGCCTAGGACAGGGGGCAACGGAGACCCAGTACTTC	CASSLGQGATETQYF
TRBV6-6	few	TRBJ1-5	TRBD1	TGTGCCAGCAAACAGGGGGATAGCAATCAGCCCCAGCATTTT	CASKQGDSNQPQHF
TRBV28	once	TRBJ2-1	TRBD2	TGTGCCAGCAGTTTTCCGATGGGAGGGAGCCCCCGGCAGTTCTTC	CASSFPMGGSPRQFF
TRBV6-6	-	TRBJ1-5	-	TGTGCCAGCAGTTACACGTGGGGGAATCAGCCCCAGCATTTT	CASSYTWGNQPQHF
TRBV7-9	-	TRBJ1-4	-	TGTGCCAGCAGCTTAGAGTCTGTGAAACTGTTTTTT	CASSLESVKLFF
TRBV28	-	TRBJ2-2	TRBD2	TGTGCCAGCAGTTTACCGCTGATCTGGGGAGGGGTCACCGGGGAGCTGTTTTTT	CASSLPLIWGGVTGELFF
TRBV10-1	few	TRBJ2-3	-	TGCGCCAGTACGAGAGGGGTTGCGGATACGCAGTATTTT	CASTRGVADTQYF
TRBV7-2	-	TRBJ2-3	-	TGTGCCAGCAGCTTCGGGGGCGACACAGATACGCAGTATTTT	CASSFGGDTDTQYF